This TCR beta chain was observed in a study of T cells after yellow fever vaccination. It was through 5'RACE template switching that TCR cDNA was made, with a universal primer site and UMIs added. TCRdb reprocessed the 5' RACE reads via MiXCR and lists one record per CDR3 protein. The sample consists of 100,000 or so distinct CDR3 sequences, 7.5% to 10% of them appearing once. This clonotype was seen at least ten times. General observations from the study: Post-booster repertoires contained most primary-vaccination clones again (roughly 97% CD4, 88% CD8). Although the secondary response was weaker, it peaked faster, at day 5 versus 15.

This receptor was identified in a man between 18 and 29 years old who received the YFV17D yellow fever vaccine. Source: CD8+ T cells not binding an NS4B(214-222) dextramer, sorted from PBMCs, taken more than 13 days after the first yellow fever vaccination.

CDR3 protein: CASSSQPGPTYEQYF. CDR3 sequence (DNA): TGTGCCAGCAGTTCCCAACCCGGCCCCACCTACGAGCAGTACTTC. The chain is built from TRBV12-3 or TRBV12-4 and TRBJ2-7, with D unclear. The CDR3 spans 15 residues. Trimming took 4 bases from V and 2 from J, leaving 15 bases between them.